What follows are 24 T cell receptor beta chains derived from one specimen sequenced in a study of Graves' ophthalmopathy and Graves' hyperthyroidism. RNA transcripts served as template for amplifying TCR beta CDR3 sequences. The authors performed first-round RT-PCR with HTBI primers and then a second-round multiplex PCR. TCRdb fed the multiplex PCR reads into MiXCR, producing one record per CDR3 protein. This sample yields around 1,200,000 distinct CDR3 sequences, of which 35% to 45% are seen a single time; around 10% belongs to the top ten. The specimen sequenced was peripheral blood or thyroid tissue (not recorded which). The receptor source for this set is an adult man with Graves' hyperthyroidism.

This clonotype has a count of ten or more. CDR3 amino acids: CSARDSGRYEQYF. The CDR3 bases are TGCAGTGCTAGAGATTCGGGACGGTACGAGCAGTACTTC. The V gene is TRBV20-1, the J gene TRBJ2-7; D could derive from TRBD1 or TRBD2 (5 bases each). Deletions cut 0 bases from V and 4 bases from J, with 10 bases between. CDR1 and CDR2 (germline): DFQATT, SNEGSKA (reference sequence). This CDR3 contains 13 residues.

This clonotype occurred many times. This sequence joins TRBV10-3 and TRBJ1-1; a weak D match, TRBD1 (5 bases). Germline V gene data show CDR1 as ENHRY and CDR2 as SYGVKD. Between the trimmed V and J ends, which lost 8 bases and 6 bases, there was a span of 16 bases. The CDR3 covers 13 residues. CDR3 amino acids: CAIAGMSIAEAFF. DNA of the CDR3: TGTGCCATCGCAGGGATGTCAATCGCTGAAGCTTTCTTT.

This clonotype was picked up many times. In DNA, the CDR3 is TGTGCCAGCAGCTTAGATGTGGGAGAGAACTATGGCTACACCTTC. This gives the protein CASSLDVGENYGYTF. J is TRBJ1-2 and V is TRBV7-2; no reliable D call. Deletions cut 1 base from V and 2 bases from J, with 11 bases between. This CDR3 is 15 amino acids long. CDR1 and CDR2 (germline): SGHTA, FQGNSA.

The chain is built from TRBV6-5 and TRBJ2-7; D is unclear. CDR1 and CDR2 from the germline V gene are MNHEY and SVGAGI. Trimming pared 2 bases from V and 0 bases from J, leaving 8 bases between. The CDR3 is 14 residues long. The CDR3: CASSYRRSSYEQYF. CDR3 DNA sequence: TGTGCCAGCAGTTACCGAAGGTCCTCCTACGAGCAGTACTTC.

The rearrangement joins TRBV7-6 to TRBJ2-5, with D perhaps TRBD1 or TRBD2 (5 bases each). Germline V gene data show CDR1 as SGHVS and CDR2 as FNYEAQ. V lost 5 bases to trimming and J lost 4 bases, with 20 bases between them. CDR3 size: 16 residues. CDR3 coding DNA: TGTGCCAGCAGCGTGAGGGGCCGTAAGACACGAGAGACCCAGTACTTC. It yields the protein CASSVRGRKTRETQYF.

This chain links TRBV10-3 with TRBJ1-5, with D tentatively TRBD1 (6 bases). From germline, CDR1 is ENHRY and CDR2 SYGVKD. Trimming took 10 bases from V and 1 from J, leaving 14 bases between them. There are 14 residues in the CDR3. CDR3 bases: TGTGCCAGCCTCGACAGGCCCAGCAATCAGCCCCAGCATTTT. Protein sequence: CASLDRPSNQPQHF.

V usage is TRBV30 and J usage is TRBJ1-2; D not certain. Germline V gives CDR1 GTSNPN, CDR2 SVGIG (reference sequence). V was pared by 5 bases and J by 2 bases, with 9 bases between. This CDR3 is built from 12 residues. Here the CDR3 DNA reads TGTGCCTGGGCACCGGGAAACTATGGCTACACCTTC. This translates into CAWAPGNYGYTF.

This chain uses TRBV25-1 with TRBJ2-7; D is uncertain. V was trimmed by 4 bases and J by 2 bases, leaving 9 bases between them. This CDR3 has 13 amino acids. Germline CDR1 reads MGHDK; CDR2 reads SYGVNS. CDR3 protein: CASSGVAPYEQYF. CDR3 in DNA: TGTGCCAGCAGTGGGGTTGCGCCCTACGAGCAGTACTTC.

Ten or more counts support this clonotype. CDR3 coding DNA: TGTGCCAGCAACCGGGAGGTGGCGGGAAACTATGGCTACACCTTC. It encodes CASNREVAGNYGYTF. The chain employs TRBV7-2 and TRBJ1-2; D ambiguous. Germline assignment: CDR1 SGHTA and CDR2 FQGNSA. The CDR3 has 15 amino acids. V lost 7 bases, J lost 2 bases, and 17 bases lay in between.

This sequence joins TRBV6-5 and TRBJ2-2; D perhaps matches TRBD1 (6 bases). Trimming left V 7 bases short and J 5 bases short, with 23 bases between. CDR3 length: 17 residues. Per the germline V gene, CDR1 is MNHEY and CDR2 is SVGAGI. CDR3 sequence (DNA): TGTGCCAGCACCAAAACGCACCCAGGGGTGCGAACCGGGGAGCTGTTTTTT. This sequence encodes CASTKTHPGVRTGELFF.

The chain is built from TRBV7-2 and TRBJ1-3, with D perhaps TRBD1 (5 bases). The CDR3 length is 18 residues. Looked up from germline, CDR1 is SGHTA and CDR2 is FQGNSA. Trimming removed 6 bases from V and 5 bases from J, with 26 bases in between. CDR3 in amino acids: CASSGHGGPSTLRNTIYF. DNA of the CDR3: TGTGCCAGCAGTGGACACGGCGGCCCGTCGACTCTGAGAAACACCATATATTTT. The whole variable domain, remainder taken from reference TRBV7-2 and TRBJ1-3, is GAGVSQSPSNKVTEKGKDVELRCDPISGHTALYWYRQSLGQGLEFLIYFQGNSAPDKSGLPSDRFSAERTGGSVSTLTIQRTQQEDSAVYLCASSGHGGPSTLRNTIYFGEGSWLTVV.

The chain uses TRBV9 and TRBJ1-3, with D perhaps matching TRBD1 (6 bases). CDR1 is SGDLS, CDR2 YYNGEE, per germline. Trimming shortened V by 4 bases and J by 10 bases, and 21 bases separated the two germline ends. CDR3 length equals 15 residues. This CDR3 is CASSTRDIPVRTIYF. The CDR3 DNA reads as TGTGCCAGCAGCACCCGGGACATCCCGGTCCGGACCATATATTTT.

V usage is TRBV7-8 and J usage is TRBJ1-1; 7 bases match TRBD1. V gave up 5 bases and J gave up 0 bases; unmatched junction bases: 18. The CDR3 extends over 19 amino acids. The germline V gene encodes CDR1 SGHVS and CDR2 FQNEAQ. The CDR3 protein is CASSRGWDSRITMNTEAFF. CDR3 DNA: TGTGCCAGCAGCCGCGGATGGGACAGCAGAATTACAATGAACACTGAAGCTTTCTTT. Using reference TRBV7-8 and TRBJ1-1 for the parts outside the CDR3, the full variable domain is GAGVSQSPRYKVAKRGQDVALRCDPISGHVSLFWYQQALGQGPEFLTYFQNEAQLDKSGLPSDRFFAERPEGSVSTLKIQRTQQEDSAVYLCASSRGWDSRITMNTEAFFGQGTRLTVV.

This clonotype was detected ten times or more. The chain couples TRBV7-3 to TRBJ2-6; 9 nucleotides align to TRBD1. Germline CDR1 SGHTA, CDR2 FQGTGA. The CDR3 totals 16 residues. The junction had 5 bases not matched to a gene; V was cut back by 5 bases and J by 3 bases. The CDR3 spells CASSKGQGSGANVLTF. The CDR3 DNA reads TGTGCCAGCAGCAAGGGACAGGGCAGTGGGGCCAACGTCCTGACTTTC.

This clonotype was counted a few times. The rearrangement uses TRBV5-4 and TRBJ2-7, with 9 bases fitting TRBD2. CDR1 is SGHNT and CDR2 is YYREEE in the germline V gene (reference sequence). CDR3 length: 21 amino acids. The ends lost 4 bases at V and 7 bases at J; junction bases unmatched: 30. DNA of the CDR3: TGTGCCAGCAGCCCCGGGGCGGGGGCGGCTAGCGGGGACGAATACCGGGAGGAGCAGTACTTC. Protein product: CASSPGAGAASGDEYREEQYF.

In this sample, this clonotype turned up many times. The gene calls are TRBV6-6 and TRBJ1-4; D unclear. The CDR3 contains 15 residues. V was clipped by 6 bases and J by 8 bases, with 19 bases between them. Germline CDR1 and CDR2: MNHNY and SVGAGI (reference sequence). The CDR3 protein is CASRQPGGEREKLFF. The CDR3 bases are TGTGCCAGCAGGCAACCGGGAGGAGAGAGGGAAAAACTGTTTTTT.

This clonotype was picked up a small number of times. This CDR3 is missing its conserved last phenylalanine or tryptophan, likely due to a read error. The limits of the CDR3 on the DNA are not certain, so only TCRdb's listed CDR3 is given. The rearrangement uses TRBV2 and TRBJ1-1; TRBD1 reflects the table's D call only, with no check against the DNA. Including both end residues, the CDR3 is 8 amino acids long. Germline V gene data show CDR1 as SNHLY and CDR2 as FYNNEI. The CDR3 is CASSVGGA.

Concerning this clonotype: A much larger clonotype is one base distant, so this may be a read error. The genes are TRBV7-8 and TRBJ1-2; D is uncertain. Trimming took 4 bases from V and 3 from J, leaving 15 bases between them. The CDR3 covers 15 residues. Germline V CDR1 and CDR2: SGHVS, FQNEAQ. The CDR3 region has the DNA TGTGCCAGCAGCTCAGTCCGGGAGCTTCACTATGGCTACACCTTC. As protein: CASSSVRELHYGYTF.

There are many counts of this clonotype. The rearrangement links TRBV14 to TRBJ1-1, with D perhaps TRBD1 (6 bases). CDR3 length equals 15 residues. The germline V gene has CDR1 SGHDN and CDR2 FVKESK. Trimming left V 2 bases short and J 6 bases short, with 16 bases between. The CDR3: CASSQPTGRISEAFF. CDR3 DNA: TGTGCCAGCAGCCAACCTACAGGGAGGATCTCTGAAGCTTTCTTT.

This clonotype was counted only a few times. The gene calls are TRBV7-8 and TRBJ2-5; D possibly uses TRBD1 or TRBD2 (5 bases each). Deletions cut 7 bases from V and 5 bases from J, with 14 bases between. Looked up from germline, CDR1 is SGHVS and CDR2 is FQNEAQ. This CDR3 has 13 amino acids. DNA for the CDR3: TGTGCCAGCATCGAGGGGCGCTTGGAGACCCAGTACTTC. This codes for CASIEGRLETQYF.

This clonotype occurred a few times. With a much larger clone just one base away, this may be a read error. The V call is TRBV9, the J call TRBJ1-2, with D possibly matching TRBD1 (6 bases). V shed 4 bases and J shed 4 bases, with 11 bases lying between them. The germline V gene has CDR1 SGDLS and CDR2 YYNGEE. The CDR3 is made up of 13 amino acids. The CDR3, as DNA: TGTGCCAGCAGCCCGGACAGCCGCTATGGCTACACCTTC. Amino acid sequence: CASSPDSRYGYTF.

This chain uses TRBV29-1 with TRBJ1-2, with D unresolved. Per the germline V gene, CDR1 is SQVTM and CDR2 is ANQGSEA. The CDR3 has 12 residues. Trimming left V 6 bases short and J 4 bases short, with 12 bases between. The CDR3, as DNA: TGCAGCGTGATTAGGGCAGTCTATGGCTACACCTTC. As protein: CSVIRAVYGYTF.

The chain employs TRBV7-1 and TRBJ2-7; 7 bases match TRBD1. TRBV7-1 is assigned to the ORF class and has an uncertain function. The CDR3 totals 16 residues. The trim removed 3 bases at V and 3 bases at J, leaving 11 bases unmatched. CDR3 sequence reads: CASSSDRVSGFYEQYF. The CDR3 bases are TGTGCCAGCAGCTCCGACAGGGTCTCGGGTTTCTACGAGCAGTACTTC.

The rearrangement joins TRBV5-1 to TRBJ2-6; D is uncertain. The CDR3 has 16 amino acids. Trimming left V 4 bases short and J 0 bases short, with 11 bases between. Looked up from germline, CDR1 is SGHRS and CDR2 is YFSETQ. This CDR3 reads CASSVVPSSGANVLTF. CDR3 DNA: TGCGCCAGCAGCGTTGTCCCGAGCTCTGGGGCCAACGTCCTGACTTTC.